The clone carrying this T cell receptor (beta chain) turned up a few times. Its antigen is unknown. An assay was performed, and its level was deep. TCRdb keeps only in-frame clones here, not all; method: immunoSEQ multiplex PCR. The sample carries about 2 million clones, about 95% recorded once. This CDR3 region has 14 residues. V was shortened by 4 bases and J by 9 bases, with 18 bases between the two germline ends. Germline CDR1 and CDR2: MNHEY and SVGAGI. The data are from a study of shared clonotypes between healthy human individuals. Across the study: Used for every donor were three CD4 naive, three CD4 memory, two CD8 naive and one CD8 memory plate.

Broader study findings: What limited the represented genetic and exposure-history diversity was the small number of donors.

Naive CD8 cells lacked CD45RO, underwent positive selection for CCR7 and left out terminally differentiated effector memory CD45RA+ cells. The V and J genes are TRBV6-5 and TRBJ1-2, with D maybe TRBD1 (5 bases). This TCR was sampled from a man between 18 and 35 years old in good health. The sequenced sample consisted of naive CD8+ T cells sorted from blood. The CDR3 sequence: CASSSGPLGSRYTF. In nucleotides, the CDR3 is TGTGCCAGCAGTTCAGGGCCTCTTGGGAGTCGCTACACCTTC.